The 3 T cell receptor beta chains in this list originate from one sample, sequenced in a study of blood T cell repertoires in COVID-19. Only in-frame clones appear in the TCRdb table, and some are missing; sequencing was by immunoSEQ multiplex PCR. The data show 110,000 to 150,000 clones, 85% to 90% seen once. The material sequenced was peripheral blood. Receptors originate from a woman in her sixties or seventies with acute or convalescent COVID-19.

The chain joins TRBV3-1 (or the pseudogene TRBV3-2) to TRBJ1-2; TRBD1 is a possible D gene (5 bases). V was pared by 1 base and J by 3 bases, with 21 bases between. Germline lookup yields CDR1 LGHDT and CDR2 YNNKEL (reference sequence). The CDR3 has 18 amino acids. The CDR3 nucleotides read TGTGCCAGCAGCCAAGTAGTCAGGGAGGGTACGCGTCACTATGGCTACACCTTC. Translating gives CASSQVVREGTRHYGYTF.

The V and J genes are TRBV5-1 and TRBJ2-6; 7 bases match TRBD1. V was pared by 4 bases and J by 2 bases, with 3 bases of the junction left unmatched. The CDR3 loop spans 15 amino acids. CDR1 is SGHRS, CDR2 YFSETQ, per germline. CDR3 protein: CASSDDRAGANVLTF. As DNA, the CDR3 is TGCGCCAGCAGCGACGACAGGGCTGGGGCCAACGTCCTGACTTTC. Filled out from reference TRBV5-1 and TRBJ2-6, the complete variable domain reads KAGVTQTPRYLIKTRGQQVTLSCSPISGHRSVSWYQQTPGQGLQFLFEYFSETQRNKGNFPGRFSGRQFSNSRSEMNVSTLELGDSALYLCASSDDRAGANVLTFGAGSRLTVL.

The genes are TRBV7-2 and TRBJ1-1, with D perhaps TRBD1 (6 bases). Germline CDR1 reads SGHTA; CDR2 reads FQGNSA. The CDR3 is 12 amino acids. Trimming shortened V by 5 bases and J by 9 bases, and 13 bases separated the two germline ends. For the CDR3, the DNA is TGTGCCAGCAGCCCGGACAGCTTTCAAGCTTTCTTT. Its protein product is CASSPDSFQAFF.